Listed here are 8 T cell receptor beta chains from one sample, sequenced in a study of Ad26.COV2.S vaccination and SARS-CoV-2 variants. Sequenced by immunoSEQ multiplex PCR; TCRdb stores in-frame clones only, minus some. Here the sample spans 410,000 or so clones, approximately 90% being singletons. Regarding treatment: around 19 received Ad26.COV2.S at low or high dose, single or two shots; roughly five received placebo; per-sample allocation not given. Each sample was drawn 63 days after the first injection (of vaccine or placebo). Sample: peripheral blood, taken in a trial of Ad26.COV2.S vaccine versus placebo. These receptors were obtained from a person aged 18-60 years who received the Ad26.COV2.S COVID-19 vaccine or a placebo.

The J gene is TRBJ1-1, the V gene TRBV9, with D tentatively TRBD1 (5 bases). The V end was cut by 3 bases, the J end by 4 bases, with 13 bases between. The CDR3 extends over 14 amino acids. Germline V gene data show CDR1 as SGDLS and CDR2 as YYNGEE. The CDR3 is CASSGRDFATEAFF. CDR3 nucleotides: TGTGCCAGCAGCGGCCGGGACTTTGCCACTGAAGCTTTCTTT. The full variable domain, rest sourced from reference TRBV9 and TRBJ1-1, is DSGVTQTPKHLITATGQRVTLRCSPRSGDLSVYWYQQSLDQGLQFLIQYYNGEERAKGNILERFSAQQFPDLHSELNLSSLELGDSALYFCASSGRDFATEAFFGQGTRLTVV.

This chain connects TRBV6-5 to TRBJ2-3; TRBD1 is a possible D gene (5 bases). The CDR3 loop spans 14 amino acids. Between the trimmed V and J ends, which lost 4 bases and 6 bases, there was a span of 14 bases. Germline assignment: CDR1 MNHEY and CDR2 SVGAGI. The DNA of the CDR3 is TGTGCCAGCAGTTGGGGCCTCGTAGGGGATACGCAGTATTTT. Protein product: CASSWGLVGDTQYF.

The J gene is TRBJ2-1, the V gene TRBV11-2; 16 positions agree with TRBD2. J lost 8 bases, V lost 0 bases, and 4 bases had no gene match. Germline V lookup: CDR1 SGHAT, CDR2 FQNNGV. The CDR3 loop spans 17 amino acids. The CDR3 reads CASSLEGLAGGPYEQFF. DNA of the CDR3: TGTGCCAGCAGCTTAGAGGGACTAGCGGGAGGGCCCTATGAGCAGTTCTTC.

J is TRBJ1-1 and V is TRBV6-5, with D possibly being TRBD1 (6 bases). Germline CDR1 MNHEY, CDR2 SVGAGI. This CDR3 has 14 residues. V gave up 6 bases and J gave up 3 bases, with 14 bases separating them. CDR3 sequence (DNA): TGTGCCAGCAGACCTGACTACAGGGACACTGAAGCTTTCTTT. Encoded protein: CASRPDYRDTEAFF.

The chain employs TRBV7-3 and TRBJ2-2, with D unclear. There are 12 residues in the CDR3. CDR1 SGHTA and CDR2 FQGTGA come from the germline V gene. V was clipped by 5 bases and J by 5 bases, with 6 bases between them. The CDR3 sequence is CASSVETGELFF. CDR3 sequence (DNA): TGTGCCAGCAGCGTAGAAACCGGGGAGCTGTTTTTT. The whole variable domain, remainder taken from reference TRBV7-3 and TRBJ2-2, is GAGVSQTPSNKVTEKGKYVELRCDPISGHTALYWYRQSLGQGPEFLIYFQGTGAADDSGLPNDRFFAVRPEGSVSTLKIQRTERGDSAVYLCASSVETGELFFGEGSRLTVL.

CDR3 nucleotides: TGTGCCAGTAGGACCCCTGGGGGCGTCTATGGCTACACCTTC. Protein: CASRTPGGVYGYTF. This rearrangement joins TRBV19 to TRBJ1-2; D is perhaps TRBD1 (6 bases). The CDR3 is made up of 14 amino acids. Trimming took 6 bases from V and 4 from J, leaving 15 bases between them. Germline V gene lookup returns CDR1 LNHDA and CDR2 SQIVND (reference sequence).

The genes are TRBV5-4 and TRBJ2-3; D gene unclear. The CDR3 runs to 17 residues. Germline V gives CDR1 SGHNT, CDR2 YYREEE (reference sequence). Trimming stripped 2 bases from V and 0 bases from J, with 16 bases between. CDR3 nucleotides: TGTGCCAGCAGCTTTTTGGTCGGCGGTCCTAGCACAGATACGCAGTATTTT. Translation gives CASSFLVGGPSTDTQYF.

CDR3 sequence: CATSDNDRGSYNEQFF. CDR3 bases: TGTGCCACCAGTGATAATGACAGGGGGTCCTACAATGAGCAGTTCTTC. This chain links TRBV24-1 with TRBJ2-1; 9 positions match TRBD1. Germline lookup yields CDR1 KGHDR and CDR2 SFDVKD. The V gene end was trimmed by 3 bases and the J gene end by 1 base; junction bases not matched to a gene: 3. The CDR3 totals 16 residues.